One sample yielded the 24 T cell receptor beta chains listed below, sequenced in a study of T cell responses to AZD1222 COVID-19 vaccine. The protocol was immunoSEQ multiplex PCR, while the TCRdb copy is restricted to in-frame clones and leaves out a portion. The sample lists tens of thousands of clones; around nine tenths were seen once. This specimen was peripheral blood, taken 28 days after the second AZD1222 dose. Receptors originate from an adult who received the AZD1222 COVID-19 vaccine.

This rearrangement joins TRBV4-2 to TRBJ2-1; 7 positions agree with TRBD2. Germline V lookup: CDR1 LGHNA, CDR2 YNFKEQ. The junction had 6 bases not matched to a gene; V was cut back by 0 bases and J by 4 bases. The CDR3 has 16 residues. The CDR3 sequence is CASSQDTSGTYNEQFF. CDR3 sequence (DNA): TGTGCCAGCAGCCAAGATACGAGCGGGACTTACAATGAGCAGTTCTTC.

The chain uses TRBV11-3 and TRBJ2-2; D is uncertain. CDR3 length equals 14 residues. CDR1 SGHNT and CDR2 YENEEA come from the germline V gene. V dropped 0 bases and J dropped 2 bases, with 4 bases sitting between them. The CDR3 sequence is CASSLEGNTGELFF. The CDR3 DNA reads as TGTGCCAGCAGCTTAGAGGGAAACACCGGGGAGCTGTTTTTT.

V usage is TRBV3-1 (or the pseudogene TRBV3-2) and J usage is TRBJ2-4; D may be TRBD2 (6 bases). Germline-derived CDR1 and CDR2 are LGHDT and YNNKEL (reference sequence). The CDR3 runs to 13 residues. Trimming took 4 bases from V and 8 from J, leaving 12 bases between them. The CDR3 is CASSRGLTDIQYF. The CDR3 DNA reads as TGTGCCAGCAGCCGAGGACTAACGGACATTCAGTACTTC.

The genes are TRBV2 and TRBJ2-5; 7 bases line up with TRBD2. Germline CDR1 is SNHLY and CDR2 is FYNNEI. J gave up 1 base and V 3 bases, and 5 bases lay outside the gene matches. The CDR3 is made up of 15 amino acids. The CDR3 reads CASSDQGLPQETQYF. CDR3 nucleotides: TGTGCCAGCAGTGATCAGGGACTACCCCAAGAGACCCAGTACTTC.

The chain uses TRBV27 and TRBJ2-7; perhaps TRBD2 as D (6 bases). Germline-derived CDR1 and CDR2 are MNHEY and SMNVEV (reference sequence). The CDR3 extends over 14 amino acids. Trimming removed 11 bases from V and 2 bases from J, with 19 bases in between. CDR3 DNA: TGTGCCGTTTCGTCCGGGACTGAGCCCTACGAGCAGTACTTC. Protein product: CAVSSGTEPYEQYF.

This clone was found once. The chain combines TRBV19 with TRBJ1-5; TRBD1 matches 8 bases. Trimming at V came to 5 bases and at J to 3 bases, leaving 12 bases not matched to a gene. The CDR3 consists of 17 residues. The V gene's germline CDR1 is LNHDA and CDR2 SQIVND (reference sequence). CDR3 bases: TGTGCCAGTAGTCGTGGGCCCGGACAGGGAAACAATCAGCCCCAGCATTTT. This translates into CASSRGPGQGNNQPQHF.

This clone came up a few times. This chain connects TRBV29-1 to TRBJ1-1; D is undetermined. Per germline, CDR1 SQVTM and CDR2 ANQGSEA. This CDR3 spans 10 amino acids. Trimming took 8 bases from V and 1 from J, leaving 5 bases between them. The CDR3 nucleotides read TGCAGCCCCTCGAACACTGAAGCTTTCTTT. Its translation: CSPSNTEAFF.

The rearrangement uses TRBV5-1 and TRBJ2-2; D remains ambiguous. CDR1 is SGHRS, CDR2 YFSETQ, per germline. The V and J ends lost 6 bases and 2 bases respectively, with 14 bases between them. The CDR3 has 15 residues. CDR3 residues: CASNPRNSNTGELFF. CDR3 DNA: TGCGCCAGCAACCCCCGGAATAGTAACACCGGGGAGCTGTTTTTT. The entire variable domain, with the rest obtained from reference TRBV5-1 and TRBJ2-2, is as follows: KAGVTQTPRYLIKTRGQQVTLSCSPISGHRSVSWYQQTPGQGLQFLFEYFSETQRNKGNFPGRFSGRQFSNSRSEMNVSTLELGDSALYLCASNPRNSNTGELFFGEGSRLTVL.

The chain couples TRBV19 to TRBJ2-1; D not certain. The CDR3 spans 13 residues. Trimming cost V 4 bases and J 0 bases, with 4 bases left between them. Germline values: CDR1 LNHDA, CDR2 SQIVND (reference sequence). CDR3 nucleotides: TGTGCCAGTAGTACGGTCTCCTACAATGAGCAGTTCTTC. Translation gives CASSTVSYNEQFF.

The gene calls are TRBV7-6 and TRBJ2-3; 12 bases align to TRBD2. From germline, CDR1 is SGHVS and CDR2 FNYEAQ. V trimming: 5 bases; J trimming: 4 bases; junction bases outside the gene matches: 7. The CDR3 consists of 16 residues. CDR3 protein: CASSPRTSGKSDTQYF. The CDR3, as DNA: TGTGCCAGCAGCCCCCGGACTAGCGGGAAGTCAGATACGCAGTATTTT.

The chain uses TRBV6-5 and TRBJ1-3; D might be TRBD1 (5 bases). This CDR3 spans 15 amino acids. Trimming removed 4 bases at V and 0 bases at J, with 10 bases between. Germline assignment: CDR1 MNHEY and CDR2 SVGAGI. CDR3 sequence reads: CASSSPTASGNTIYF. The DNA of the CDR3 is TGTGCCAGCAGTTCTCCGACAGCCTCTGGAAACACCATATATTTT.

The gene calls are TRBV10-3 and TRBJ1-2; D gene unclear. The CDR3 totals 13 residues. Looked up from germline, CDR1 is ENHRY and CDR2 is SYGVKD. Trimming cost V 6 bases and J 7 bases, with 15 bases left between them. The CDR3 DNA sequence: TGTGCCATCAGCCCGGACCCCCTGGGTGGCTACACCTTC. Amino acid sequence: CAISPDPLGGYTF.

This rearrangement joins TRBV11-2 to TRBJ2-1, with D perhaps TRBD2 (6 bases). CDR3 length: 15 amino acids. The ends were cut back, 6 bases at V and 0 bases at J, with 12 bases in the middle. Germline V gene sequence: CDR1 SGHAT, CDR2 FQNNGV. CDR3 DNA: TGTGCCAGCAGATCCGGGACTTCCTCCTACAATGAGCAGTTCTTC. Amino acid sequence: CASRSGTSSYNEQFF.

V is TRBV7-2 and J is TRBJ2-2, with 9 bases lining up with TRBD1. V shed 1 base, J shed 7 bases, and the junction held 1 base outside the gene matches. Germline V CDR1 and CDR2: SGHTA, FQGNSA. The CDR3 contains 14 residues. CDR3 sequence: CASSLGQGVGELFF. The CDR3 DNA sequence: TGTGCCAGCAGCTTAGGACAGGGGGTCGGGGAGCTGTTTTTT.

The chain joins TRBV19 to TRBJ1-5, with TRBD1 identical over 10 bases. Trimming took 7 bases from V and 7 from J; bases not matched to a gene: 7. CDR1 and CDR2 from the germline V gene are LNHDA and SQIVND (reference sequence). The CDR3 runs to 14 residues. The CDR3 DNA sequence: TGTGCCAGTACTAAGACAGGGGGCTTACAGCCCCAGCATTTT. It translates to CASTKTGGLQPQHF.

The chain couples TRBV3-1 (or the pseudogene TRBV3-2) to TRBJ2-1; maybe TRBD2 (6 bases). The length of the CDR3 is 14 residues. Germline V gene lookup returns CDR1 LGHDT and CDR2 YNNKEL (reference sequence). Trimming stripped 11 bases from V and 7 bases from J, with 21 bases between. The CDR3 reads CAAQRGSGRNEQFF. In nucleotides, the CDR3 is TGTGCCGCTCAAAGGGGAAGCGGGCGGAATGAGCAGTTCTTC.

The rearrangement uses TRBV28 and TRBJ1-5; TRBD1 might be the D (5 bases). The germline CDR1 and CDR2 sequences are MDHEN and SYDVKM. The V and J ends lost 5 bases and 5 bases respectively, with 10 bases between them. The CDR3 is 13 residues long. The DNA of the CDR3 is TGTGCCAGCAGTCCCCAGGGTCATCAGCCCCAGCATTTT. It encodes CASSPQGHQPQHF.

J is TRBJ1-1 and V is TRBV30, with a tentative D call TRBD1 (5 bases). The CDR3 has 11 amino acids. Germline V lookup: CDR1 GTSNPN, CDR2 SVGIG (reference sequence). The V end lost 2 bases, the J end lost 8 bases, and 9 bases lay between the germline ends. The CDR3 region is CAWSSQEEAFF. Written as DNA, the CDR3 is TGTGCCTGGAGTTCACAGGAGGAAGCTTTCTTT.

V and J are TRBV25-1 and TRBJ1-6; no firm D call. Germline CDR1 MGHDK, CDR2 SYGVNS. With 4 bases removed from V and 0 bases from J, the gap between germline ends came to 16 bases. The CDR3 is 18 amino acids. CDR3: CASSASTGISSYNSPLHF. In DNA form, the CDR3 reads TGTGCCAGCAGTGCATCGACGGGGATTAGCTCCTATAATTCACCCCTCCACTTT.

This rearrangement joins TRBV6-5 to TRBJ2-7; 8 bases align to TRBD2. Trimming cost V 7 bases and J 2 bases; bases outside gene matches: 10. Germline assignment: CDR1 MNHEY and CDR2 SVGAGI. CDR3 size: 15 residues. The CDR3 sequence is CASTRQVSGAYEQYF. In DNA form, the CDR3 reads TGTGCCAGCACTCGACAGGTTAGCGGGGCCTACGAGCAGTACTTC.

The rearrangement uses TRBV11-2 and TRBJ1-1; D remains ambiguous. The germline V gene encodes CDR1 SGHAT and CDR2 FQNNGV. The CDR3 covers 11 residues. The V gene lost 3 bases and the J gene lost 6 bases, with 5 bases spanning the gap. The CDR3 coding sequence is TGTGCCAGCAGCTTTGCCTCTGAAGCTTTCTTT. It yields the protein CASSFASEAFF.

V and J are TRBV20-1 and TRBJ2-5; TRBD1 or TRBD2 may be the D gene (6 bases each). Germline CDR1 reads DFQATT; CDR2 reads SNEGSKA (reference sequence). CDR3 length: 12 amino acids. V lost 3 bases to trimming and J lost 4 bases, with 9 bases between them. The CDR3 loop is CSASPGAETQYF. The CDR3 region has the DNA TGCAGTGCTAGTCCGGGGGCAGAGACCCAGTACTTC.

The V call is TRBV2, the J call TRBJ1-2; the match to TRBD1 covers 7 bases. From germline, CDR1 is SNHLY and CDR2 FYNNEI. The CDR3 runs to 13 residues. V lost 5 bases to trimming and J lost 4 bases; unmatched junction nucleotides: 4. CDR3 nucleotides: TGTGCCAGCAGTCCGGGACAGCTCTATGGCTACACCTTC. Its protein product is CASSPGQLYGYTF.

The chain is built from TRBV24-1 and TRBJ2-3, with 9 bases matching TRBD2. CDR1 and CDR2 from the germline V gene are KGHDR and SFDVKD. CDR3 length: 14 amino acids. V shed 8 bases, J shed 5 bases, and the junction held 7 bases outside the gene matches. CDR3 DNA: TGTGCCACCATGGCGGGAGGGCCGGAAGATACGCAGTATTTT. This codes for CATMAGGPEDTQYF.